This TCR beta chain was recovered during a study of blood T cells in healthy people across ages. This clonotype was counted a few times. What it recognizes is unknown. Findings of the study overall: Both higher diversity and more naive CD4+ cells marked long-lived donors when set against aged donors. Shifts in expanded clonotypes may have been confounded by donor CMV status, which was unknown.

CDR1 is DFQATT, CDR2 SNEGSKA, per germline (reference sequence). Trimming at V came to 7 bases and at J to 1 base, leaving 8 bases not matched to a gene. This CDR3 has 15 residues. Alongside a J-beta primer mix, a sample-barcoded 5' primer served in a second PCR lasting 7 to 11 cycles. TCRdb ran MiXCR on the 5' RACE reads and lists one entry per CDR3 protein. The profile shows 850,000 to 950,000 distinct CDR3 sequences, under 35% of them singletons. The TCR comes from a woman older than 75 in good health. V usage is TRBV20-1 and J usage is TRBJ2-2; 8 positions agree with TRBD1. Material: blood. CDR3 DNA: TGCAGTGTCAGAGAGGGGACAGGGAACACCGGGGAGCTGTTTTTT. Protein: CSVREGTGNTGELFF.